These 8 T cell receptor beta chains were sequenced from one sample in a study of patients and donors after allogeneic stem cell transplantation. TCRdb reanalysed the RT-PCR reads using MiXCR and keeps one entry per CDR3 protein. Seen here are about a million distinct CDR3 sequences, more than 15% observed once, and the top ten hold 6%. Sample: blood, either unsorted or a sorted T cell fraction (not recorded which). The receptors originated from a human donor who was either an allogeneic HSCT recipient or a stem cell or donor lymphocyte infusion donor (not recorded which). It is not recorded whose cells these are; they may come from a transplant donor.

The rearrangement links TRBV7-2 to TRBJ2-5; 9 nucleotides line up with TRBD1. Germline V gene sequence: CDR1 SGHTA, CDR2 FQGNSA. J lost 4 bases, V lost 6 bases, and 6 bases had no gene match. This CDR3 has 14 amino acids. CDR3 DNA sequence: TGTGCCAGCAGACGGACAGGGGCAGGAGAGACCCAGTACTTC. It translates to CASRRTGAGETQYF.

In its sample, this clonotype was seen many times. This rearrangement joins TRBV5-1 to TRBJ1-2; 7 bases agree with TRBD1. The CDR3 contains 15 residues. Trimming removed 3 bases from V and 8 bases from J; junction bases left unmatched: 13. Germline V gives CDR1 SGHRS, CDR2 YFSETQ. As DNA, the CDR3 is TGCGCCAGCAGCTCCGAATCCGGGACAGCCGGGGGCTACACCTTC. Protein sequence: CASSSESGTAGGYTF.

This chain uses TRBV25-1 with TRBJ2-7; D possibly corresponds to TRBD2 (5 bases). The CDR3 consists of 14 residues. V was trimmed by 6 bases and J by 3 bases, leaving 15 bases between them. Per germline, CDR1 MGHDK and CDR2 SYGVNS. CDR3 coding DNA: TGTGCCAGCAGGGACCGGGATCGAGACTACGAGCAGTACTTC. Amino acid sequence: CASRDRDRDYEQYF.

For the CDR3, the DNA is TGTGCCAGCAGTCCCGGGACCCGGGCGGATGAGCAGTTCTTC. Translating gives CASSPGTRADEQFF. This chain joins TRBV2 and TRBJ2-1; the D call may be TRBD1 or TRBD2 (5 bases each). The V and J ends lost 5 bases and 8 bases respectively, with 16 bases between them. This CDR3 region has 14 residues. Germline CDR1 SNHLY, CDR2 FYNNEI.

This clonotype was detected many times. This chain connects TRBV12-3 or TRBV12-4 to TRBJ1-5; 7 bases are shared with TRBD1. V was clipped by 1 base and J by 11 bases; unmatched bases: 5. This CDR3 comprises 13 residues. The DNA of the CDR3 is TGTGCCAGCAGTTTAGGGGACAGAGGGACCCAGCATTTT. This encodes CASSLGDRGTQHF.

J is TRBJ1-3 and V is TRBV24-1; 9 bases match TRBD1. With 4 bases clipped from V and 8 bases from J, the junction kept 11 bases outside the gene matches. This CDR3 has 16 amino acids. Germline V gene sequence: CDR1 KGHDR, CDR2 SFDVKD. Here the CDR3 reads CATSDPGQGSADTIYF. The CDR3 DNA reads TGTGCCACCAGTGACCCGGGACAGGGATCTGCGGACACCATATATTTT.

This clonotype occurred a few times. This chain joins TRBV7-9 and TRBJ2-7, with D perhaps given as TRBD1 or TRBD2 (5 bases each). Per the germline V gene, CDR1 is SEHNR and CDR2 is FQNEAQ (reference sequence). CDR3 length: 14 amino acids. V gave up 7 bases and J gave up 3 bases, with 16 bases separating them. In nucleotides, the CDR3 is TGTGCCAGCACCTCAGGTCGGGGCGTCTACGAGCAGTACTTC. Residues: CASTSGRGVYEQYF.

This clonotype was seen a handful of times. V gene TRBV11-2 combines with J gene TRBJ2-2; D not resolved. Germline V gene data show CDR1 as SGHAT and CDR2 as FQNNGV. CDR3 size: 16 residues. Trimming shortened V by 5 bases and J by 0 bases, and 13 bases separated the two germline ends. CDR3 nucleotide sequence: TGTGCCAGCAGCCCAAGGACGGTATCGAACACCGGGGAGCTGTTTTTT. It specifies CASSPRTVSNTGELFF.